What follows are 31 T cell receptor beta chains derived from one specimen sequenced in a study of T cell responses to AZD1222 COVID-19 vaccine. The method was immunoSEQ multiplex PCR; TCRdb's version includes in-frame clones alone and lacks a portion of them. This sample's table reports around 150,000 clones. Sequencing was carried out using peripheral blood. The receptors were sampled from an adult in good health.

The chain has TRBV6-5 and TRBJ1-2, with D possibly matching TRBD1 (5 bases). CDR3 size: 15 residues. Germline V CDR1 and CDR2: MNHEY, SVGAGI. V lost 7 bases, J lost 2 bases, and 17 bases lay in between. CDR3 sequence (DNA): TGTGCCAGCACCCTCCACGGGGGGAACAACTATGGCTACACCTTC. Encoded protein: CASTLHGGNNYGYTF.

The CDR3 here is CASSEDGMQSSYNSPLHF. CDR3 bases: TGTGCCAGCAGTGAAGATGGGATGCAGAGCTCCTATAATTCACCCCTCCACTTT. The V gene is TRBV2, the J gene TRBJ1-6; unclear D gene. V was shortened by 1 base and J by 0 bases, with 13 bases between the two germline ends. The CDR3 is made up of 18 amino acids. The germline V gene has CDR1 SNHLY and CDR2 FYNNEI.

The chain couples TRBV2 to TRBJ1-2; weak D call: TRBD1 (5 bases). CDR1 and CDR2 (germline): SNHLY, FYNNEI. The germline V and J ends were trimmed by 6 bases and 4 bases, with 15 bases remaining between them. This CDR3 is built from 14 residues. The CDR3 region is CASSPIRGPYGYTF. CDR3 bases: TGTGCCAGCAGCCCCATACGGGGCCCCTATGGCTACACCTTC. The complete variable domain, with remaining parts taken from reference TRBV2 and TRBJ1-2, reads EPEVTQTPSHQVTQMGQEVILRCVPISNHLYFYWYRQILGQKVEFLVSFYNNEISEKSEIFDDQFSVERPDGSNFTLKIRSTKLEDSAMYFCASSPIRGPYGYTFGSGTRLTVV.

V usage is TRBV6-5 and J usage is TRBJ1-4, with D unresolved. Germline CDR1 MNHEY, CDR2 SVGAGI. This CDR3 region has 14 residues. V shed 2 bases and J shed 5 bases, with 9 bases lying between them. The CDR3 here is CASSYSQDNEKLFF. The CDR3 DNA reads as TGTGCCAGCAGTTACAGTCAGGACAATGAAAAACTGTTTTTT.

The V and J genes are TRBV7-9 and TRBJ1-5, with a tentative D call TRBD1 (6 bases). V dropped 3 bases and J dropped 6 bases, with 21 bases sitting between them. This CDR3 spans 17 amino acids. Germline V gene data show CDR1 as SEHNR and CDR2 as FQNEAQ (reference sequence). The CDR3 bases are TGTGCCAGCAGCTTCGTAACAAATTACAGGGACCGTCAGCCCCAGCATTTT. It encodes CASSFVTNYRDRQPQHF.

This sequence joins TRBV2 and TRBJ2-2; possibly TRBD1 for D (6 bases). Germline CDR1 SNHLY, CDR2 FYNNEI. V dropped 5 bases and J dropped 0 bases, with 10 bases sitting between them. This CDR3 is 15 amino acids long. As DNA, the CDR3 is TGTGCCAGCAGTTCCGGGACAACGAACACCGGGGAGCTGTTTTTT. It codes for CASSSGTTNTGELFF.

The chain couples TRBV4-3 to TRBJ2-7, with D possibly matching TRBD2 (5 bases). Trimming took 1 base from V and 6 from J, leaving 10 bases between them. The CDR3 contains 13 residues. Germline values: CDR1 LGHNA, CDR2 YSLEER. DNA for the CDR3: TGCGCCAGCAGCCAAGTCGGGGAACGCGAGCAGTACTTC. It translates to CASSQVGEREQYF.

This chain uses TRBV14 with TRBJ2-1; no reliable D call. V was clipped by 3 bases and J by 9 bases, with 9 bases between them. The CDR3 has 12 amino acids. Germline V gene lookup returns CDR1 SGHDN and CDR2 FVKESK. The chain's CDR3 is CASSQGWSEQFF. CDR3 nucleotides: TGTGCCAGCAGCCAGGGCTGGAGTGAGCAGTTCTTC.

The chain carries TRBV28 and TRBJ1-5; D is unclear. Per the germline V gene, CDR1 is MDHEN and CDR2 is SYDVKM. V lost 3 bases to trimming and J lost 7 bases, with 13 bases between them. This CDR3 region has 14 residues. The CDR3 region is CASSFSGEWQPQHF. The CDR3 DNA follows: TGTGCCAGCAGTTTTTCGGGAGAATGGCAGCCCCAGCATTTT. The variable domain in full, completed from reference TRBV28 and TRBJ1-5, reads DVKVTQSSRYLVKRTGEKVFLECVQDMDHENMFWYRQDPGLGLRLIYFSYDVKMKEKGDIPEGYSVSREKKERFSLILESASTNQTSMYLCASSFSGEWQPQHFGDGTRLSIL.

CDR3 nucleotide sequence: TGCAGCGCTGGGGACACCTCCTACGAGCAGTACTTC. Translating it yields CSAGDTSYEQYF. The V and J genes are TRBV29-1 and TRBJ2-7; the D gene is possibly TRBD1 (6 bases). The CDR3 contains 12 residues. V lost 7 bases and J 0 bases, leaving 10 bases between the germline ends. Looked up from germline, CDR1 is SQVTM and CDR2 is ANQGSEA.

Of note for this clone: A junction end diverges from the germline sequence, so it may reflect a read error. CDR3 loop: CASSRDGQNSPLHF. CDR3 sequence (DNA): TGTGCCAGCTCAAGGGACGGACAGAATTCGCCCCTCCACTTT. The V and J genes are TRBV18 and TRBJ1-6, with D perhaps TRBD1 (6 bases). The CDR3 has 14 amino acids. Looked up from germline, CDR1 is KGHSH and CDR2 is LQKENI.

The chain links TRBV18 to TRBJ1-5; TRBD1 aligns across 8 bases. Germline V gene data show CDR1 as KGHSH and CDR2 as LQKENI. This CDR3 is 15 amino acids long. V shed 3 bases and J 6 bases; nucleotides not matched to a gene: 7. CDR3 coding DNA: TGTGCCAGCTCACCGCTGGGACAGGTCCCTCAGCCCCAGCATTTT. This gives the protein CASSPLGQVPQPQHF.

The genes are TRBV19 and TRBJ2-6; D gene unclear. The CDR3 is 15 amino acids. V gave up 5 bases and J gave up 4 bases, with 12 bases separating them. The germline gives CDR1 LNHDA, CDR2 SQIVND (reference sequence). The CDR3 nucleotides are TGTGCCAGTAGTTTCGGTGTGTTAGGGGCCAACGTCCTGACTTTC. This encodes CASSFGVLGANVLTF.

The J gene is TRBJ1-3, the V gene TRBV7-9; perhaps TRBD1 as D (6 bases). The germline gives CDR1 SEHNR, CDR2 FQNEAQ (reference sequence). This CDR3 has 17 residues. Trimming removed 4 bases from V and 2 bases from J, with 18 bases in between. The CDR3 loop reads CASSSDSLYKPGNTIYF. CDR3 DNA sequence: TGTGCCAGCAGCTCGGACAGCCTGTATAAACCTGGAAACACCATATATTTT. The entire variable domain, with the rest obtained from reference TRBV7-9 and TRBJ1-3, is as follows: DTGVSQNPRHKITKRGQNVTFRCDPISEHNRLYWYRQTLGQGPEFLTYFQNEAQLEKSRLLSDRFSAERPKGSFSTLEIQRTEQGDSAMYLCASSSDSLYKPGNTIYFGEGSWLTVV.

In nucleotides, the CDR3 is TGCGCCAGCAGCCTGGGCCCAAGGGATAACTATGGCTACACCTTC. Translated: CASSLGPRDNYGYTF. The V and J genes are TRBV5-1 and TRBJ1-2; D uncertain. This CDR3 region has 15 residues. Trimming took off 4 bases at V and 1 base at J, with 14 bases between the two ends. Germline-derived CDR1 and CDR2 are SGHRS and YFSETQ.

The chain links TRBV5-5 to TRBJ1-1; possibly TRBD1 for D (6 bases). The CDR3 sequence is 16 residues long. Trimming pared 3 bases from V and 4 bases from J, leaving 19 bases between. The germline CDR1 and CDR2 sequences are SGHKS and YYEKEE (reference sequence). This CDR3 reads CASSWRGDPAGTEAFF. CDR3 bases: TGTGCCAGCAGCTGGAGGGGGGATCCAGCCGGCACTGAAGCTTTCTTT.

The V and J genes are TRBV7-9 and TRBJ1-2; D ambiguous. Trimming left V 1 base short and J 4 bases short, with 10 bases between. Germline lookup yields CDR1 SEHNR and CDR2 FQNEAQ (reference sequence). The CDR3 is 14 amino acids. The CDR3 bases are TGTGCCAGCAGCTTAGATGGCTCGAGCTATGGCTACACCTTC. This sequence encodes CASSLDGSSYGYTF.

CDR3 DNA: TGTGCCAGCAGCCAGGGACTAGCGGGGTCCAGCACAGATACGCAGTATTTT. Its translation is CASSQGLAGSSTDTQYF. The chain uses TRBV7-9 and TRBJ2-3; 13 bases fit TRBD2. The CDR3 spans 17 residues. V dropped 5 bases and J dropped 0; count of bases not matched to a gene: 5. The germline V gene has CDR1 SEHNR and CDR2 FQNEAQ (reference sequence).

The CDR3 sequence is CASSEAGTSYEQYF. CDR3 in DNA: TGTGCCAGCAGTGAAGCTGGCACATCCTACGAGCAGTACTTC. The chain links TRBV6-1 to TRBJ2-7; no clear D gene. Per the germline V gene, CDR1 is MNHNS and CDR2 is SASEGT. V was pared by 0 bases and J by 1 base, with 7 bases between. The CDR3 extends over 14 amino acids.

The V gene is TRBV20-1, the J gene TRBJ1-2, with D maybe TRBD1 (5 bases). From germline, CDR1 is DFQATT and CDR2 SNEGSKA (reference sequence). The CDR3 runs to 11 residues. Deletions cut 5 bases from V and 6 bases from J, with 10 bases between. The CDR3 nucleotides are TGCAGTGCTGTCCGGGACCATGGCTACACCTTC. It encodes CSAVRDHGYTF.

The chain has TRBV27 and TRBJ2-7, with 7 nucleotides matching TRBD2. CDR1 and CDR2 (germline): MNHEY, SMNVEV (reference sequence). With V trimmed by 0 bases and J by 5 bases, 1 base remained unmatched. The CDR3 has 13 residues. CDR3 sequence reads: CASSLSGGDEQYF. The CDR3 DNA reads as TGTGCCAGCAGTTTATCGGGAGGGGACGAGCAGTACTTC.

The chain employs TRBV30 and TRBJ1-4; no firm D call. The CDR3 extends over 13 amino acids. V was trimmed by 1 base and J by 4 bases, leaving 7 bases between them. The germline CDR1 and CDR2 sequences are GTSNPN and SVGIG (reference sequence). The CDR3 loop is CAWSANSNEKLFF. CDR3 nucleotides: TGTGCCTGGAGTGCTAACAGTAATGAAAAACTGTTTTTT. Full variable domain (rest looked up from reference TRBV30 and TRBJ1-4): SQTIHQWPATLVQPVGSPLSLECTVEGTSNPNLYWYRQAAGRGLQLLFYSVGIGQISSEVPQNLSASRPQDRQFILSSKKLLLSDSGFYLCAWSANSNEKLFFGSGTQLSVL.

This rearrangement joins TRBV7-8 to TRBJ1-2; D ambiguous. The V gene's germline CDR1 is SGHVS and CDR2 FQNEAQ. The germline V and J ends were trimmed by 0 bases and 4 bases, with 6 bases remaining between them. The CDR3 has 13 amino acids. CDR3 loop: CASSLASPYGYTF. Here the CDR3 DNA reads TGTGCCAGCAGCTTAGCGTCACCCTATGGCTACACCTTC.

This sequence joins TRBV2 and TRBJ2-3; 12 nucleotides match TRBD2. The CDR3 runs 17 residues. The germline CDR1 and CDR2 sequences are SNHLY and FYNNEI. Trimming took 3 bases from V and 4 from J; bases not matched to a gene: 8. The CDR3 here is CASSDPKLAGGPDTQYF. In nucleotides, the CDR3 is TGTGCCAGCAGTGACCCCAAACTAGCGGGGGGCCCAGATACGCAGTATTTT.

This chain uses TRBV24-1 with TRBJ1-2; no clear D. This CDR3 spans 14 amino acids. V was clipped by 3 bases and J by 8 bases, with 15 bases between them. CDR1 is KGHDR and CDR2 is SFDVKD in the germline V gene. CDR3 nucleotide sequence: TGTGCCACCAGTGATACCCCAGACTTACAGGGCTACACCTTC. This encodes CATSDTPDLQGYTF.

The chain combines TRBV7-3 with TRBJ2-1, with D possibly TRBD2 on 6 matching bases. The CDR3 is 14 amino acids. Germline CDR1 reads SGHTA; CDR2 reads FQGTGA. Trimming stripped 5 bases from V and 4 bases from J, with 12 bases between. CDR3 amino acids: CASSPGGSYNEQFF. As DNA, the CDR3 is TGTGCCAGCAGCCCCGGGGGATCATACAATGAGCAGTTCTTC. The full variable domain, its missing parts supplied by reference TRBV7-3 and TRBJ2-1, is GAGVSQTPSNKVTEKGKYVELRCDPISGHTALYWYRQSLGQGPEFLIYFQGTGAADDSGLPNDRFFAVRPEGSVSTLKIQRTERGDSAVYLCASSPGGSYNEQFFGPGTRLTVL.

The chain uses TRBV10-3 and TRBJ1-6; D gene ambiguous. The CDR3 consists of 15 residues. From germline, CDR1 is ENHRY and CDR2 SYGVKD. V was cut by 2 bases and J by 9 bases, with 14 bases left in between. The CDR3 nucleotides read TGTGCCATCAGTGAGCCTTACAGCAAACTTTCACCCCTCCACTTT. Translating it yields CAISEPYSKLSPLHF.

The chain employs TRBV5-1 and TRBJ1-4; D remains unclear. This CDR3 has 14 residues. Trimming removed 4 bases from V and 1 base from J, with 8 bases in between. From germline, CDR1 is SGHRS and CDR2 YFSETQ. CDR3 nucleotides: TGCGCCAGCAGCCGGGGAGGAACTAATGAAAAACTGTTTTTT. Its protein is CASSRGGTNEKLFF.

This sequence joins TRBV6-1 and TRBJ1-1; 10 bases are shared with TRBD1. CDR3 size: 15 residues. The germline gives CDR1 MNHNS, CDR2 SASEGT. The V and J ends lost 2 bases and 4 bases, in that order; junction bases with no gene match: 4. The chain's CDR3 is CASSELGQGTTEAFF. CDR3 bases: TGTGCCAGCAGTGAATTGGGACAGGGGACCACTGAAGCTTTCTTT.

The chain is built from TRBV25-1 and TRBJ1-6; D may be TRBD1 (5 bases). The CDR3 runs to 14 residues. CDR1 is MGHDK and CDR2 is SYGVNS in the germline V gene. Trimming removed 7 bases from V and 5 bases from J, with 12 bases in between. CDR3 sequence (DNA): TGTGCCAGCAAGGGGTTTGGGGATAATTCACCCCTCCACTTT. Residues: CASKGFGDNSPLHF.

The chain recombines TRBV5-6 with TRBJ1-1; perhaps TRBD1 as D (5 bases). The V end lost 1 base, the J end lost 4 bases, and 17 bases lay between the germline ends. This CDR3 contains 16 residues. Germline V CDR1 and CDR2: SGHDT, YYEEEE. The CDR3 bases are TGTGCCAGCAGCTTGTGGGGCCTAAAGGGGAGCACTGAAGCTTTCTTT. It is translated as CASSLWGLKGSTEAFF.